The 9 T cell receptor beta chains below all came from one sample that was sequenced in a study of T cell responses to AZD1222 COVID-19 vaccine. Using immunoSEQ multiplex PCR, the repertoire was profiled, and TCRdb retains in-frame clones only, with some absent. The data hold about 140,000 clones, with nearly 95% observed a single time. The source was peripheral blood, collected on day 0 of AZD1222 vaccination. The receptors derive from an adult in good health.

This clone was seen only a few times. This chain links TRBV7-8 with TRBJ2-3, with 7 bases aligning to TRBD2. CDR1 and CDR2 (germline): SGHVS, FQNEAQ. The CDR3 covers 16 residues. The V gene end was trimmed by 0 bases and the J gene end by 0 bases; junction bases not matched to a gene: 3. The CDR3 nucleotides read TGTGCCAGCAGCTTAGCTCCTAGCGGAAGCACAGATACGCAGTATTTT. Translation gives CASSLAPSGSTDTQYF. Filled out from reference TRBV7-8 and TRBJ2-3, the complete variable domain reads GAGVSQSPRYKVAKRGQDVALRCDPISGHVSLFWYQQALGQGPEFLTYFQNEAQLDKSGLPSDRFFAERPEGSVSTLKIQRTQQEDSAVYLCASSLAPSGSTDTQYFGPGTRLTVL.

The chain links TRBV19 to TRBJ2-7; 7 positions agree with TRBD1. The CDR3 totals 14 residues. Per germline, CDR1 LNHDA and CDR2 SQIVND (reference sequence). Trimming removed 6 bases from V and 2 bases from J; junction bases left unmatched: 7. CDR3 coding DNA: TGTGCCAGTAGCTCCCGGGACAGTCCCTACGAGCAGTACTTC. This sequence encodes CASSSRDSPYEQYF.

This clone appeared once. The V call is TRBV6-6, the J call TRBJ2-3; D is possibly TRBD1 (5 bases). CDR1 and CDR2 from the germline V gene are MNHNY and SVGAGI (reference sequence). Trimming stripped 1 base from V and 0 bases from J, with 8 bases between. This CDR3 spans 15 amino acids. Here the CDR3 reads CASSYYAGSTDTQYF. CDR3 coding DNA: TGTGCCAGCAGTTACTATGCAGGGAGCACAGATACGCAGTATTTT.

The chain couples TRBV7-9 to TRBJ1-2, with TRBD1 as a possible D gene (6 bases). CDR1 and CDR2 (germline): SEHNR, FQNEAQ (reference sequence). This CDR3 region has 19 residues. V was trimmed by 1 base and J by 10 bases, leaving 31 bases between them. DNA of the CDR3: TGTGCCAGCAGCTTAGTGGGCTGGAACAGGGAACTTGGTGGGCGCTTCTACACCTTC. This gives the protein CASSLVGWNRELGGRFYTF.

V usage is TRBV10-3 and J usage is TRBJ1-5; D might be TRBD1 (6 bases). V was cut by 5 bases and J by 5 bases, with 10 bases left in between. Germline CDR1 is ENHRY and CDR2 is SYGVKD. CDR3 length equals 13 residues. CDR3 sequence (DNA): TGTGCCATCAGTAACAGGGCCGATCAGCCCCAGCATTTT. Translated: CAISNRADQPQHF.

J is TRBJ1-1 and V is TRBV18, with 7 nucleotides matching TRBD1. V shed 0 bases, J shed 5 bases, and the junction held 3 bases outside the gene matches. Germline assignment: CDR1 KGHSH and CDR2 LQKENI. The CDR3 has 14 amino acids. CDR3 region: CASSPPTGWTEAFF. The CDR3 region has the DNA TGTGCCAGCTCACCACCGACAGGGTGGACTGAAGCTTTCTTT.

The rearrangement uses TRBV29-1 and TRBJ1-1; D is unclear. Trimming removed 4 bases from V and 0 bases from J, with 9 bases in between. CDR1 is SQVTM, CDR2 ANQGSEA, per germline. This CDR3 is 13 amino acids long. The CDR3 reads CSVVFVMNTEAFF. The DNA of the CDR3 is TGCAGCGTTGTTTTCGTGATGAACACTGAAGCTTTCTTT.

The rearrangement links TRBV7-2 to TRBJ2-7; 7 bases line up with TRBD2. Unmatched junction bases numbered 12, after V lost 5 bases and J lost 2 bases. CDR3 length: 16 amino acids. Germline CDR1 is SGHTA and CDR2 is FQGNSA. The CDR3 sequence: CASSLGRGGGTYEQYF. The CDR3 nucleotides read TGTGCCAGCAGCCTCGGAAGGGGCGGGGGAACCTACGAGCAGTACTTC.

The chain couples TRBV19 to TRBJ1-4; D is undetermined. The CDR3 is 15 amino acids. Germline CDR1 reads LNHDA; CDR2 reads SQIVND (reference sequence). The V and J ends lost 6 bases and 6 bases respectively, with 17 bases between them. CDR3 amino acids: CASSSDGARDEKLFF. The CDR3, as DNA: TGTGCCAGTAGCTCCGACGGAGCAAGGGATGAAAAACTGTTTTTT.